This TCR beta chain was profiled in a study of OX40 agonist ivuxolimab in advanced cancers. Study in general: Dosing consisted of intravenous ivuxolimab at 0.01 to 10 mg/kg every 2 weeks. Study observations and caveats: Which antigen the expanded peripheral T cells recognized is unknown. It was also the case that some nonresponders had low normalized T-cell clonal expansion.

Using immunoSEQ multiplex PCR, the repertoire was profiled, and TCRdb retains in-frame clones only, with some absent. The table lists approximately 8,800 clones, 70% to 80% of them singletons. The junction had 5 bases not matched to a gene; V was cut back by 2 bases and J by 0 bases. The CDR3 totals 16 residues. Germline V gives CDR1 MNHEY, CDR2 SMNVEV (reference sequence). A note on this clone: As yet, its antigen is unknown.

Autoimmune disease history or systemic immunosuppression meant exclusion. The chain employs TRBV27 and TRBJ2-3, with TRBD1 matching 7 bases. The sample here was CD4+ or CD8+ T cells sorted from blood, taken in a trial of the OX40 agonist ivuxolimab. The receptor's source is an adult with an advanced solid tumor such as melanoma, head and neck, liver or kidney cancer. CDR3 sequence (DNA): TGTGCCAGCAGTTTAAGCCGGACAGGAAGCACAGATACGCAGTATTTT. Protein product: CASSLSRTGSTDTQYF.